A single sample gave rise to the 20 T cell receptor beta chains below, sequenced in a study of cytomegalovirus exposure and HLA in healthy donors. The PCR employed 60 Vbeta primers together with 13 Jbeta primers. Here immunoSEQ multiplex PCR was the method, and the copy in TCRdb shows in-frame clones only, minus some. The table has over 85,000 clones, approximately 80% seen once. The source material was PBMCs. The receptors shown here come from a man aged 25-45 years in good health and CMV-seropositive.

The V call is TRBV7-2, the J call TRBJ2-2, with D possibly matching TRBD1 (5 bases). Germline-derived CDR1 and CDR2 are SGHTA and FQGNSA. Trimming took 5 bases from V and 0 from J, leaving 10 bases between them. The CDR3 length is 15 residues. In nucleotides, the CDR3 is TGTGCCAGCAGCCCGACAGAAGCGAACACCGGGGAGCTGTTTTTT. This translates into CASSPTEANTGELFF.

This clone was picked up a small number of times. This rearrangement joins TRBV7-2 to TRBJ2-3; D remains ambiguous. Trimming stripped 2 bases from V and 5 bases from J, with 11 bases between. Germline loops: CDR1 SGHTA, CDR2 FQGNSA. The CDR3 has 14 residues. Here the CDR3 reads CASSLLVSGDTQYF. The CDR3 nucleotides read TGTGCCAGCAGCTTACTGGTTTCGGGAGATACGCAGTATTTT.

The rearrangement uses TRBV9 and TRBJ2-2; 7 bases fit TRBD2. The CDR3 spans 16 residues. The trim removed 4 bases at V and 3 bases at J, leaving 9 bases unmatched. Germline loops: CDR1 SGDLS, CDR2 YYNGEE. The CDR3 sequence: CASSPPRGFDTGELFF. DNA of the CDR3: TGTGCCAGCAGCCCCCCGCGGGGGTTCGACACCGGGGAGCTGTTTTTT.

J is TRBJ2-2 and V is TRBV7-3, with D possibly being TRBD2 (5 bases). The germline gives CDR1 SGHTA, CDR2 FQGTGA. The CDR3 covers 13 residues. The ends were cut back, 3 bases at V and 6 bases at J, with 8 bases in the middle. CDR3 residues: CASSFSVSGELFF. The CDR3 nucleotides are TGTGCCAGCAGCTTTAGCGTTTCCGGGGAGCTGTTTTTT. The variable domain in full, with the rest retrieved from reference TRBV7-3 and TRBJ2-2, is GAGVSQTPSNKVTEKGKYVELRCDPISGHTALYWYRQSLGQGPEFLIYFQGTGAADDSGLPNDRFFAVRPEGSVSTLKIQRTERGDSAVYLCASSFSVSGELFFGEGSRLTVL.

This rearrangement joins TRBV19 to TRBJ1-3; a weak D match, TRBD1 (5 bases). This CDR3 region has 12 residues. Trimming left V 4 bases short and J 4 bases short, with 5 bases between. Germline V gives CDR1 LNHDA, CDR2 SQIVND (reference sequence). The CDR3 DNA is TGTGCCAGTAGTAGACAGGGAAACACCATATATTTT. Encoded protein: CASSRQGNTIYF.

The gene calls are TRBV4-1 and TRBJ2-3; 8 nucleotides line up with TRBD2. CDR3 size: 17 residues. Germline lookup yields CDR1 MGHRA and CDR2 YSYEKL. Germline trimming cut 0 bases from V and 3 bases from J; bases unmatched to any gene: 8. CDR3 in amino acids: CASSQDAAGAETDTQYF. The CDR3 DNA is TGCGCCAGCAGCCAAGACGCAGCGGGGGCCGAAACAGATACGCAGTATTTT.

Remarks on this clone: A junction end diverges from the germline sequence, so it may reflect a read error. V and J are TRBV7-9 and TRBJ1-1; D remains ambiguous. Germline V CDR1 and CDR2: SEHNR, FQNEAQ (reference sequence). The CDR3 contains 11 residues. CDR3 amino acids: CSSHLGQEAFF. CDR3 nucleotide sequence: TGTTCCAGCCACTTAGGGCAAGAAGCTTTCTTT.

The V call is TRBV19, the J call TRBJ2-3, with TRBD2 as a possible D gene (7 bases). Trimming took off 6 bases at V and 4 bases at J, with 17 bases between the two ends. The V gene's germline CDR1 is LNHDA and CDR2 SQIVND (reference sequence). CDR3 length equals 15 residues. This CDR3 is CASSRQRGAADTQYF. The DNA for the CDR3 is TGTGCCAGTAGCCGGCAACGGGGGGCGGCAGATACGCAGTATTTT.

The CDR3 DNA reads TGCGCCAGCAGCCCCGGGACAGCCATGAACACCGGGGAGCTGTTTTTT. It translates to CASSPGTAMNTGELFF. The chain couples TRBV5-1 to TRBJ2-2; TRBD1 agrees at 7 bases. CDR1 is SGHRS and CDR2 is YFSETQ in the germline V gene. The CDR3 is 16 amino acids. Trimming removed 4 bases from V and 1 base from J; junction bases left unmatched: 7.

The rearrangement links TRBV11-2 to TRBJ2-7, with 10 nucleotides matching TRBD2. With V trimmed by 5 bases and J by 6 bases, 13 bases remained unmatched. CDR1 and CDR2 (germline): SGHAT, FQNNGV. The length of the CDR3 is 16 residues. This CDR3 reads CASSPQDGRTSGEQYF. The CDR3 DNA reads TGTGCCAGCAGCCCCCAGGACGGTAGGACTAGCGGCGAGCAGTACTTC.

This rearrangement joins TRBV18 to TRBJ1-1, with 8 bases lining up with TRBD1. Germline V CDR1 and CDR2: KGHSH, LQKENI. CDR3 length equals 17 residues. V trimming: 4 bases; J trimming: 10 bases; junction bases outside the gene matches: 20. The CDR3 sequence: CASSRIGRTGRGEGAFF. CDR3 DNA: TGTGCCAGCTCACGAATCGGACGGACAGGGAGAGGGGAGGGAGCTTTCTTT.

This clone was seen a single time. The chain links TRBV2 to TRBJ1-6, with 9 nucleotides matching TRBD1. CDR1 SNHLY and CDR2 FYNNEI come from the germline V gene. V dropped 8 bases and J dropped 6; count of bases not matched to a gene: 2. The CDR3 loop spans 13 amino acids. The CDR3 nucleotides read TGTGCCAGCCGGGACAGGGCTAATTCACCCCTCCACTTT. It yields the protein CASRDRANSPLHF.

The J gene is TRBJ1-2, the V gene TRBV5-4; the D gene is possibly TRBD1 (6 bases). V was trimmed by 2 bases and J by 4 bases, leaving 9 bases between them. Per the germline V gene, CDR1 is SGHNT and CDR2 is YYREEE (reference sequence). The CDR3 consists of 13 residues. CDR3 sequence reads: CASSFTGSYGYTF. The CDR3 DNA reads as TGTGCCAGCAGCTTCACAGGGAGCTATGGCTACACCTTC.

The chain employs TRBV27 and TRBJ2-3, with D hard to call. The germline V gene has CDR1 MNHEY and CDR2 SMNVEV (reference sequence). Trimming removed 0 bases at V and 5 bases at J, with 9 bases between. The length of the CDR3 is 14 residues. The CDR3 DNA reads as TGTGCCAGCAGTTTATCGCCAGGTCAAGATACGCAGTATTTT. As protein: CASSLSPGQDTQYF.

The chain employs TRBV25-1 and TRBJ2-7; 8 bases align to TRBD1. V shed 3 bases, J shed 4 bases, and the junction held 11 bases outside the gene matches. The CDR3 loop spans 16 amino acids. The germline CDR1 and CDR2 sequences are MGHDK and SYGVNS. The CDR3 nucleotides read TGTGCCAGCAGTGATGCCGGGACAGGTTCATGGTACGAGCAGTACTTC. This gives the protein CASSDAGTGSWYEQYF.

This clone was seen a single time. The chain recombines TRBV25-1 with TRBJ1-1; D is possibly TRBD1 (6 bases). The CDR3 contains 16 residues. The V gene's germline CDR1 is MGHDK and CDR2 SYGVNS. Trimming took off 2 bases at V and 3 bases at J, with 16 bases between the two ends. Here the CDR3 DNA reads TGTGCCAGCAGTGAACAAGGGGCGGGGGCCTACACTGAAGCTTTCTTT. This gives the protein CASSEQGAGAYTEAFF.

The CDR3 DNA is TGCAGTGCCAGACAGGGGAGTGGCTACACCTTC. It specifies CSARQGSGYTF. This chain joins TRBV20-1 and TRBJ1-2; 8 bases map to TRBD1. Germline V gene data show CDR1 as DFQATT and CDR2 as SNEGSKA (reference sequence). CDR3 size: 11 residues. Trimming at V came to 6 bases and at J to 7 bases, leaving 4 bases not matched to a gene.

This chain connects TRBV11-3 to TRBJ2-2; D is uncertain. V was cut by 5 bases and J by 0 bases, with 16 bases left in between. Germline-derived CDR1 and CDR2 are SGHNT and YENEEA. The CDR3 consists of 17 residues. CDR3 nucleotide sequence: TGTGCCAGCAGCGATCTGATCAGGCAGACGAACACCGGGGAGCTGTTTTTT. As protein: CASSDLIRQTNTGELFF.

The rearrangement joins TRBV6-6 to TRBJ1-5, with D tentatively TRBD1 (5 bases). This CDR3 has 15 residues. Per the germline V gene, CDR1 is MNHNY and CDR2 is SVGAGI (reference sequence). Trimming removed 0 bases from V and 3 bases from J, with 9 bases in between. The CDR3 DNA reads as TGTGCCAGCAGTTACTCCCAGGGTGCCAATCAGCCCCAGCATTTT. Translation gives CASSYSQGANQPQHF.

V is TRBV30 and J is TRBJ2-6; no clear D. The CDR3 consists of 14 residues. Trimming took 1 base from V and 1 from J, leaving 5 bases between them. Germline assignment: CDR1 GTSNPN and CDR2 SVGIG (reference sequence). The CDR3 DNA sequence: TGTGCCTGGAGTGCCGGGTCTGGGGCCAACGTCCTGACTTTC. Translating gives CAWSAGSGANVLTF.